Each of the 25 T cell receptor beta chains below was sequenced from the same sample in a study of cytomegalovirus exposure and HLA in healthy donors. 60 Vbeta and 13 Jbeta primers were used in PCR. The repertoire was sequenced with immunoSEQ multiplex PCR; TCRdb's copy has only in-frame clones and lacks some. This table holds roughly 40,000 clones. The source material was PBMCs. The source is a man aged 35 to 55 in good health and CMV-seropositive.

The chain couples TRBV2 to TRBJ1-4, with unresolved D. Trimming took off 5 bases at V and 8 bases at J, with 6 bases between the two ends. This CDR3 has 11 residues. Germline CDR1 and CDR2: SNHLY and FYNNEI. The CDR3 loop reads CASSRVEKLFF. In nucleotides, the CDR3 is TGTGCCAGCAGTCGGGTGGAAAAACTGTTTTTT.

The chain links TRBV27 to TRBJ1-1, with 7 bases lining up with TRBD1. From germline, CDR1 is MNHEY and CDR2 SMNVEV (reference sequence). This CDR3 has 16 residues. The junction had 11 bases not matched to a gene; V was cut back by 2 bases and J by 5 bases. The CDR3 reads CASSLIGGSGWTEAFF. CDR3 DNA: TGTGCCAGCAGTTTAATAGGGGGCAGCGGCTGGACTGAAGCTTTCTTT.

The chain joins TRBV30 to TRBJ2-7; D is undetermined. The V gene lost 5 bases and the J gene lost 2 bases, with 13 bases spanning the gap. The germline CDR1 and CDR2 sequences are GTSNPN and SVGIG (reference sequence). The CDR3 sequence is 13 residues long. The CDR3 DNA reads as TGTGCCTGGGAGTCACTTGTTGCCTACGAGCAGTACTTC. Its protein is CAWESLVAYEQYF.

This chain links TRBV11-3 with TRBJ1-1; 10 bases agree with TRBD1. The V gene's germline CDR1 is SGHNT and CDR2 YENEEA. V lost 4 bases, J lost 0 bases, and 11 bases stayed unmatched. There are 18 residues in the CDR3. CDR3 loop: CASSSGFETGGMNTEAFF. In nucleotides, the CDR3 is TGTGCCAGCAGCTCGGGATTTGAGACAGGGGGCATGAACACTGAAGCTTTCTTT. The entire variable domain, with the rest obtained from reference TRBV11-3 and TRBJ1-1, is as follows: EAGVVQSPRYKIIEKKQPVAFWCNPISGHNTLYWYLQNLGQGPELLIRYENEEAVDDSQLPKDRFSAERLKGVDSTLKIQPAELGDSAVYLCASSSGFETGGMNTEAFFGQGTRLTVV.

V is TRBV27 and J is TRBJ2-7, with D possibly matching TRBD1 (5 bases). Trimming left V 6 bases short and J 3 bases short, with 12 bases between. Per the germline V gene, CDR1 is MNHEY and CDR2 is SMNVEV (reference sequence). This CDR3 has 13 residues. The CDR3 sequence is CASSNLQGYEQYF. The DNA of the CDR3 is TGTGCCAGCAGCAACCTCCAGGGCTACGAGCAGTACTTC.

CDR3 sequence reads: CASSLGGGKPNTEAFF. The DNA of the CDR3 is TGTGCCAGCAGCCTTGGGGGGGGGAAGCCAAACACTGAAGCTTTCTTT. This chain uses TRBV7-9 with TRBJ1-1, with D possibly being TRBD1 (5 bases). V gave up 5 bases and J gave up 2 bases, with 18 bases separating them. The germline gives CDR1 SEHNR, CDR2 FQNEAQ (reference sequence). CDR3 length equals 16 residues.

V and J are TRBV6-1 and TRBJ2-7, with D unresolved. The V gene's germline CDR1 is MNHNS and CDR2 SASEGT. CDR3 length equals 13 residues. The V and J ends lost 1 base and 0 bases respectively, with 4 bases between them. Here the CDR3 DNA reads TGTGCCAGCAGTGAAGACAGCTCCTACGAGCAGTACTTC. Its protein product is CASSEDSSYEQYF.

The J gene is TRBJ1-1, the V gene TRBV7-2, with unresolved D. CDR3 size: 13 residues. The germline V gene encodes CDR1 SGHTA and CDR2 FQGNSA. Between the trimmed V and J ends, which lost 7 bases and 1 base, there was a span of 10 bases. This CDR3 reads CASMPQRNTEAFF. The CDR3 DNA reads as TGTGCCAGCATGCCACAACGGAACACTGAAGCTTTCTTT.

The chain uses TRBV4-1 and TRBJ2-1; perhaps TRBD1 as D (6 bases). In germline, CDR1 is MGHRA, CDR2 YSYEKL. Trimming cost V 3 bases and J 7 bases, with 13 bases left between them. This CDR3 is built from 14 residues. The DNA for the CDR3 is TGCGCCAGCAGCCAGCAGCCCAGGGGAAATGAGCAGTTCTTC. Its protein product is CASSQQPRGNEQFF.

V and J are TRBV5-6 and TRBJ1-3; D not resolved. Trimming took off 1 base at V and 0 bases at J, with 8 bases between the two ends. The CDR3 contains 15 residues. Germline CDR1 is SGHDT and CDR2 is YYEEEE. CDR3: CASSLRGSSGNTIYF. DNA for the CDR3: TGTGCCAGCAGCTTGAGAGGAAGCTCTGGAAACACCATATATTTT.

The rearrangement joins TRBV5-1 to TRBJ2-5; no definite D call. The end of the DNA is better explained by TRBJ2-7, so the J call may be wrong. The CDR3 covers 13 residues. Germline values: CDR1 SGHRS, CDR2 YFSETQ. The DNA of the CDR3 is TGCGCCAGCAGCTTGGGGAGCTCCTACGAGCAGTACTTC. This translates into CASSLGSSYEQYF.

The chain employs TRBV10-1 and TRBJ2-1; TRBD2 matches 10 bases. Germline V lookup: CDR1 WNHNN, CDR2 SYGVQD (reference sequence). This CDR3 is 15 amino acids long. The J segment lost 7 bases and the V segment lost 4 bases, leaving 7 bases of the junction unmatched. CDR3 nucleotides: TGCGCCAGCAGTGCGGTCCTAGCGGGAGTGAATGAGCAGTTCTTC. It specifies CASSAVLAGVNEQFF.

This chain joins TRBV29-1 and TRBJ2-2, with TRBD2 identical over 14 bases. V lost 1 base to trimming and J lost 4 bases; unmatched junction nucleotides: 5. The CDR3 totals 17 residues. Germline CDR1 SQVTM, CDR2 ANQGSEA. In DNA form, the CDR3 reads TGCAGCGTTGAAGTGGGACTAGCGGGAGTAGGCACCGGGGAGCTGTTTTTT. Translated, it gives CSVEVGLAGVGTGELFF.

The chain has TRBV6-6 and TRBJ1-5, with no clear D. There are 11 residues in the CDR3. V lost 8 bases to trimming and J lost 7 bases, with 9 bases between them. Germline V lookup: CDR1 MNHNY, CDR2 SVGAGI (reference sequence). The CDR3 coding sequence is TGTGCCAGCGCGAGGGAACAGCCCCAGCATTTT. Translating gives CASAREQPQHF.

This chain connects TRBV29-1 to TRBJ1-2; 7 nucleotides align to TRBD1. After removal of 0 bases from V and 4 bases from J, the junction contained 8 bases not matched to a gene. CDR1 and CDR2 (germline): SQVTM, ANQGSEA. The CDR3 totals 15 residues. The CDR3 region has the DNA TGCAGCGTTGAAGATTGGGAACAGGGGACCTATGGCTACACCTTC. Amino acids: CSVEDWEQGTYGYTF.

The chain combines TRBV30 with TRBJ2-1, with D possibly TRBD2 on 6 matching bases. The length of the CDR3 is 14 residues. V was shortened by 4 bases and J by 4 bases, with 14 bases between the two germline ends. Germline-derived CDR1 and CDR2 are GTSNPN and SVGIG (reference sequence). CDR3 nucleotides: TGTGCCTGGACCCGCGGGGCCGGGTACAATGAGCAGTTCTTC. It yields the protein CAWTRGAGYNEQFF. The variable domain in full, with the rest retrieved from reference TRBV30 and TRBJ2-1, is SQTIHQWPATLVQPVGSPLSLECTVEGTSNPNLYWYRQAAGRGLQLLFYSVGIGQISSEVPQNLSASRPQDRQFILSSKKLLLSDSGFYLCAWTRGAGYNEQFFGPGTRLTVL.

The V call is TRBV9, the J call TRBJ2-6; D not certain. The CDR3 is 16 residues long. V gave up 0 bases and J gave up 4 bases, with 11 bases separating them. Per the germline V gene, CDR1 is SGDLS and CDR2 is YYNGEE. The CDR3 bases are TGTGCCAGCAGCGTAGGCTTCGGGTCCGGGGCCAACGTCCTGACTTTC. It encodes CASSVGFGSGANVLTF.

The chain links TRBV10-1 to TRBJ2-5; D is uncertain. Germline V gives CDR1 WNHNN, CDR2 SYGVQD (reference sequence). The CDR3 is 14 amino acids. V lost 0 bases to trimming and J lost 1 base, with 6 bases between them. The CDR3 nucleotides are TGCGCCAGCAGTGAGTCGTTATCCCAAGAGACCCAGTACTTC. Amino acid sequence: CASSESLSQETQYF.

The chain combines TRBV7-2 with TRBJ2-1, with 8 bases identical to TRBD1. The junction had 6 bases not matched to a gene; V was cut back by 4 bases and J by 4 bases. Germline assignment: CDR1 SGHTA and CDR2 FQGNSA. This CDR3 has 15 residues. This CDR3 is CASSSRDRLYNEQFF. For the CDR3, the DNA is TGTGCCAGCAGCTCCCGGGACAGGTTATACAATGAGCAGTTCTTC.

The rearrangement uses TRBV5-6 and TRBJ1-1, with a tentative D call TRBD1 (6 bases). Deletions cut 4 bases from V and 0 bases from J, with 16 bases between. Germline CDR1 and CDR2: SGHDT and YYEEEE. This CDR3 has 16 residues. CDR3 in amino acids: CASSQDSSLMNTEAFF. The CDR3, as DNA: TGTGCCAGCAGCCAGGACAGCAGCTTAATGAACACTGAAGCTTTCTTT.

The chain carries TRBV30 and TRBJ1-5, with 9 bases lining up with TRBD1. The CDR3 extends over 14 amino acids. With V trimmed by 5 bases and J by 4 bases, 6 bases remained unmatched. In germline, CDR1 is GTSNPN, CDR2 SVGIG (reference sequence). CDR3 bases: TGTGCCTGGTCGAGGGGGACAGGGAATCAGCCCCAGCATTTT. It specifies CAWSRGTGNQPQHF.

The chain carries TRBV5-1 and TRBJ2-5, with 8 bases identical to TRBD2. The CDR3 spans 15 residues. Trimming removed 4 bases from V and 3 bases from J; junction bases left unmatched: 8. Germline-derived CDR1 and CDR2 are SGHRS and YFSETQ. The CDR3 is CASSPAGGGEETQYF. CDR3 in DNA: TGCGCCAGCAGCCCGGCGGGGGGAGGGGAAGAGACCCAGTACTTC.

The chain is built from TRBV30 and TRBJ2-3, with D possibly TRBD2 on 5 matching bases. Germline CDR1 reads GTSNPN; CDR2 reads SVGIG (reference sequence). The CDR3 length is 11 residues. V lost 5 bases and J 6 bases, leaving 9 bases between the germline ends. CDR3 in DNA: TGTGCCTGGGGACCGGGGGATACGCAGTATTTT. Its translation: CAWGPGDTQYF.

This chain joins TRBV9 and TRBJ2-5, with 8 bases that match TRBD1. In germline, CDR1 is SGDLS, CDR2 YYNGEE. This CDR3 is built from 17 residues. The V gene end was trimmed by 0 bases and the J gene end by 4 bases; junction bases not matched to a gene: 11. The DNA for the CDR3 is TGTGCCAGCAGCGTAGGATTTGCCGGGACAGGAATAGAGACCCAGTACTTC. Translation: CASSVGFAGTGIETQYF.

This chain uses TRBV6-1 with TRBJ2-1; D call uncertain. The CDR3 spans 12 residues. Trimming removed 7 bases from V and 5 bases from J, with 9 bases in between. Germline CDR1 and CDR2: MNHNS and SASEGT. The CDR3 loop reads CASKTPNNEQFF. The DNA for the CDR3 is TGTGCCAGCAAGACTCCCAACAATGAGCAGTTCTTC.